The 16 T cell receptor beta chains below all came from one sample that was sequenced in a study of T cell responses to AZD1222 COVID-19 vaccine. Some clones are missing from TCRdb's copy, which holds only in-frame ones; the method was immunoSEQ multiplex PCR. The table lists over 150,000 clones, approximately 90% of them singletons. Sequencing used peripheral blood, obtained on day 0 of AZD1222 vaccination. Receptor source: an adult in good health.

The count of this clone is one. The chain recombines TRBV18 with TRBJ1-3, with TRBD1 matching 7 bases. Germline V gives CDR1 KGHSH, CDR2 LQKENI. The trim removed 4 bases at V and 2 bases at J, leaving 8 bases unmatched. There are 16 residues in the CDR3. The CDR3 bases are TGTGCCAGCTCACTCCAACAGGGGAGCCCTGGAAACACCATATATTTT. This encodes CASSLQQGSPGNTIYF.

The chain joins TRBV28 to TRBJ1-6, with 11 bases identical to TRBD1. J gave up 7 bases and V 6 bases, and 11 bases lay outside the gene matches. The germline V gene encodes CDR1 MDHEN and CDR2 SYDVKM. CDR3 length: 17 residues. The CDR3 reads CASSVTGTGGRNSPLHF. CDR3 sequence (DNA): TGTGCCAGCAGCGTCACCGGGACAGGGGGTCGGAATTCACCCCTCCACTTT.

The chain has TRBV2 and TRBJ1-2; D perhaps matches TRBD1 (5 bases). Germline CDR1 reads SNHLY; CDR2 reads FYNNEI. The CDR3 has 15 residues. The germline V and J ends were trimmed by 0 bases and 4 bases, with 12 bases remaining between them. CDR3 sequence: CASSEAGTGVYGYTF. The CDR3 nucleotides are TGTGCCAGCAGTGAAGCGGGGACGGGAGTCTATGGCTACACCTTC.

The chain combines TRBV2 with TRBJ2-2, with 12 nucleotides matching TRBD2. Germline V gene sequence: CDR1 SNHLY, CDR2 FYNNEI. After removal of 6 bases from V and 2 bases from J, the junction contained 4 bases not matched to a gene. The CDR3 is 16 residues long. The CDR3 DNA reads TGTGCCAGCAGGGGGACTAGCGGGTACAACACCGGGGAGCTGTTTTTT. Encoded protein: CASRGTSGYNTGELFF.

This clone appeared a single time. V and J are TRBV7-9 and TRBJ2-5, with unresolved D. Germline CDR1 reads SEHNR; CDR2 reads FQNEAQ (reference sequence). The CDR3 covers 13 residues. V was clipped by 0 bases and J by 2 bases, with 4 bases between them. The CDR3 region is CASSLASQETQYF. CDR3 in DNA: TGTGCCAGCAGCTTAGCCAGTCAAGAGACCCAGTACTTC. The entire variable domain, with the rest obtained from reference TRBV7-9 and TRBJ2-5, is as follows: DTGVSQNPRHKITKRGQNVTFRCDPISEHNRLYWYRQTLGQGPEFLTYFQNEAQLEKSRLLSDRFSAERPKGSFSTLEIQRTEQGDSAMYLCASSLASQETQYFGPGTRLLVL.

The gene calls are TRBV18 and TRBJ2-7, with a tentative D call TRBD1 (6 bases). The CDR3 is 18 residues long. V shed 1 base and J shed 7 bases, with 26 bases lying between them. The germline V gene encodes CDR1 KGHSH and CDR2 LQKENI. CDR3 DNA: TGTGCCAGCTCACCACTTAGTGTACTGCCAGGGGCAGCAGGGGAGCAGTACTTC. The encoded protein is CASSPLSVLPGAAGEQYF. Combining the CDR3 with reference TRBV18 and TRBJ2-7 gives the whole variable domain NAGVMQNPRHLVRRRGQEARLRCSPMKGHSHVYWYRQLPEEGLKFMVYLQKENIIDESGMPKERFSAEFPKEGPSILRIQQVVRGDSAAYFCASSPLSVLPGAAGEQYFGPGTRLTVT.

This clone came up once. At the DNA level, this CDR3 is encoded by other sequences in the same sample as well. The CDR3 nucleotides read TGTGCCAGCAGCTCAAACTATGGCTACACCTTC. Translation: CASSSNYGYTF. The V call is TRBV27, the J call TRBJ1-2; D ambiguous. Germline assignment: CDR1 MNHEY and CDR2 SMNVEV (reference sequence). Trimming shortened V by 6 bases and J by 2 bases, and 4 bases separated the two germline ends. The length of the CDR3 is 11 residues.

The J gene is TRBJ1-1, the V gene TRBV7-2; 10 bases map to TRBD1. The J segment lost 4 bases and the V segment lost 4 bases, leaving 0 bases of the junction unmatched. The CDR3 loop spans 13 amino acids. Germline-derived CDR1 and CDR2 are SGHTA and FQGNSA. CDR3 coding DNA: TGTGCCAGCAGCTGGACAGGGGGCACTGAAGCTTTCTTT. It is translated as CASSWTGGTEAFF.

Written as DNA, the CDR3 is TGTGCCAGCAGCTTGGTGGACCCCCGGGGAGGCGGGGAGCTGTTTTTT. Protein sequence: CASSLVDPRGGGELFF. The chain carries TRBV5-6 and TRBJ2-2; tentatively, D is TRBD2 (6 bases). The length of the CDR3 is 16 residues. The V gene's germline CDR1 is SGHDT and CDR2 YYEEEE. V was trimmed by 0 bases and J by 7 bases, leaving 16 bases between them.

V and J are TRBV7-2 and TRBJ1-5; D is possibly TRBD1 (5 bases). V was clipped by 5 bases and J by 4 bases, with 15 bases between them. The CDR3 is 15 amino acids. The V gene's germline CDR1 is SGHTA and CDR2 FQGNSA. The CDR3 spells CASSPSGGMNQPQHF. CDR3 nucleotides: TGTGCCAGCAGCCCTTCCGGGGGTATGAATCAGCCCCAGCATTTT.

V usage is TRBV11-2 and J usage is TRBJ2-1; TRBD2 might be the D (6 bases). This CDR3 has 17 residues. Germline V CDR1 and CDR2: SGHAT, FQNNGV. V lost 6 bases to trimming and J lost 6 bases, with 24 bases between them. The CDR3 loop reads CASSSTGTFLLGNEQFF. CDR3 coding DNA: TGTGCCAGCAGTTCTACGGGGACTTTCCTCCTCGGCAATGAGCAGTTCTTC.

This clone appeared a single time. The chain is built from TRBV27 and TRBJ1-1; 10 nucleotides align to TRBD1. The V segment lost 9 bases and the J segment 7 bases; nucleotides outside the gene matches: 5. This CDR3 is 12 amino acids long. Germline values: CDR1 MNHEY, CDR2 SMNVEV (reference sequence). The CDR3 region is CASRQGASEAFF. The CDR3 bases are TGTGCCAGTAGACAGGGGGCAAGTGAAGCTTTCTTT.

The genes are TRBV24-1 and TRBJ1-2; no reliable D call. The CDR3 contains 14 residues. V was shortened by 7 bases and J by 2 bases, with 13 bases between the two germline ends. Germline CDR1 reads KGHDR; CDR2 reads SFDVKD. CDR3 nucleotides: TGTGCCACCAGCTCGAGCGTGAGGAACTATGGCTACACCTTC. Amino acid sequence: CATSSSVRNYGYTF.

The chain links TRBV19 to TRBJ1-6; D is uncertain. V lost 10 bases and J lost 7, with 14 bases in between. The CDR3 covers 13 residues. Looked up from germline, CDR1 is LNHDA and CDR2 is SQIVND (reference sequence). The DNA for the CDR3 is TGTGCCACCTCCCCAGTGCAGAATTCACCCCTCCACTTT. Translating it yields CATSPVQNSPLHF.

V is TRBV27 and J is TRBJ1-6, with a possible D match to TRBD1 (6 bases). The CDR3 spans 21 residues. In germline, CDR1 is MNHEY, CDR2 SMNVEV (reference sequence). V was pared by 6 bases and J by 5 bases, with 32 bases between. The CDR3 coding sequence is TGTGCCAGCAGCAACAGTCCACCAATCACCGGGACACCGTTCAATAATTCACCCCTCCACTTT. This codes for CASSNSPPITGTPFNNSPLHF.

The rearrangement links TRBV29-1 to TRBJ1-5; the D is unclear. V lost 5 bases, J lost 1 base, and 12 bases lay in between. Germline CDR1 is SQVTM and CDR2 is ANQGSEA. The CDR3 contains 14 residues. For the CDR3, the DNA is TGCAGCGTTCTTGAGGGCTCGAGCAATCAGCCCCAGCATTTT. Residues: CSVLEGSSNQPQHF.